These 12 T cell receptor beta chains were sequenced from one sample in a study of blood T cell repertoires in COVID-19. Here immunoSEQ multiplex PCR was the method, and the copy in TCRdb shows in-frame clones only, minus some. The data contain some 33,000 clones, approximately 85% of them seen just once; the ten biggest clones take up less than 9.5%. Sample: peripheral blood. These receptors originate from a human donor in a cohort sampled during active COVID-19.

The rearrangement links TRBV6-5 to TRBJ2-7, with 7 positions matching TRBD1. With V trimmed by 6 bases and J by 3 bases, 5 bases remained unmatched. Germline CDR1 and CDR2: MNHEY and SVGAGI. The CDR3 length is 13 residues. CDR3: CASRTGQIYEQYF. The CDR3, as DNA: TGTGCCAGCAGGACGGGACAGATCTACGAGCAGTACTTC.

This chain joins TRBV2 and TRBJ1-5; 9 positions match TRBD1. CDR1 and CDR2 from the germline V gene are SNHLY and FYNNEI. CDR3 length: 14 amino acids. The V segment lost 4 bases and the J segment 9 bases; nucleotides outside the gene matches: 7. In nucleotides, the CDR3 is TGTGCCAGCAGTGGTGGGACAGGGACGGCGCCCCAGCATTTT. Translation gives CASSGGTGTAPQHF.

The DNA for the CDR3 is TGTGCCAGTAGTATAGGACCTGGCGGGGGGCAAGAGACCCAGTACTTC. The encoded protein is CASSIGPGGGQETQYF. The gene calls are TRBV19 and TRBJ2-5; 8 nucleotides line up with TRBD2. V shed 1 base and J 2 bases; nucleotides not matched to a gene: 6. CDR3 size: 16 residues. The germline CDR1 and CDR2 sequences are LNHDA and SQIVND (reference sequence).

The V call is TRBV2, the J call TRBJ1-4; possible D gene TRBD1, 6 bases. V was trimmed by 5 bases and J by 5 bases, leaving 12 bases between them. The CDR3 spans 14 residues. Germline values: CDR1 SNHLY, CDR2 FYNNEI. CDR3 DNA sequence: TGTGCCAGCAGTAAACAGGGTTTGAATGAAAAACTGTTTTTT. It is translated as CASSKQGLNEKLFF.

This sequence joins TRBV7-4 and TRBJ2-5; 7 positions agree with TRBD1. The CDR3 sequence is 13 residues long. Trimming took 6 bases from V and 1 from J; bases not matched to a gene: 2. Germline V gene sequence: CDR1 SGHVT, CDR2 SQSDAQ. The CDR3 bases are TGTGCCAGCAGTAGGACAGGCCAAGAGACCCAGTACTTC. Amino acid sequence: CASSRTGQETQYF.

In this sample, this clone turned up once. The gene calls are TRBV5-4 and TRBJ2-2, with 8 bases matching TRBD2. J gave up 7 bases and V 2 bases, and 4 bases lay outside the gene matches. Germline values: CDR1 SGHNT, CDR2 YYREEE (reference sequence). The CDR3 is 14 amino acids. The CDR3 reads CASSFGGGLGELFF. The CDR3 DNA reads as TGTGCCAGCAGCTTCGGGGGGGGCCTCGGGGAGCTGTTTTTT.

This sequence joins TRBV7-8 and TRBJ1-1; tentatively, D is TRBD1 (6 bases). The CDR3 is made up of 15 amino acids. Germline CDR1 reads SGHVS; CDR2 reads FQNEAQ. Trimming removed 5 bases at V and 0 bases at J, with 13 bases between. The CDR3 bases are TGTGCCAGCAGCCGTCTACAGGGCATGAACACTGAAGCTTTCTTT. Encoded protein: CASSRLQGMNTEAFF.

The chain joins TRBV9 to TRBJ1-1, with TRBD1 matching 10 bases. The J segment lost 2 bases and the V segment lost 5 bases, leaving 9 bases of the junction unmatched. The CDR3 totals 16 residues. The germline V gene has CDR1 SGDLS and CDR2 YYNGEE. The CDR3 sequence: CASRVPGQGPNTEAFF. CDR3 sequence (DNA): TGTGCCAGCAGGGTGCCGGGACAGGGGCCCAACACTGAAGCTTTCTTT.

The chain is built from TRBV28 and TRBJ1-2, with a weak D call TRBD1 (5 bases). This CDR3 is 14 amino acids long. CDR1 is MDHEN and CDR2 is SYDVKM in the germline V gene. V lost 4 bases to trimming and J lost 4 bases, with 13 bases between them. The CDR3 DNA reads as TGTGCCAGCAGTTCTGGGGCAGCCACCTATGGCTACACCTTC. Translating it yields CASSSGAATYGYTF.

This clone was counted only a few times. DNA for the CDR3: TGTGCCAGCAGCCATCCATTGCGATACGAGCAGTACTTC. Its protein is CASSHPLRYEQYF. The chain has TRBV7-9 and TRBJ2-7; D gene unclear. This CDR3 has 13 residues. From germline, CDR1 is SEHNR and CDR2 FQNEAQ (reference sequence). Trimming pared 5 bases from V and 4 bases from J, leaving 12 bases between.

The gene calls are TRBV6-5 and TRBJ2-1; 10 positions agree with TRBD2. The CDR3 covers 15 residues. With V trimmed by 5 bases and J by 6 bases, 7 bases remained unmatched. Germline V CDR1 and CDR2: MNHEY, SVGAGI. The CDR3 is CASSPVLAGFNEQFF. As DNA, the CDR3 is TGTGCCAGCAGTCCCGTACTAGCGGGGTTCAATGAGCAGTTCTTC.

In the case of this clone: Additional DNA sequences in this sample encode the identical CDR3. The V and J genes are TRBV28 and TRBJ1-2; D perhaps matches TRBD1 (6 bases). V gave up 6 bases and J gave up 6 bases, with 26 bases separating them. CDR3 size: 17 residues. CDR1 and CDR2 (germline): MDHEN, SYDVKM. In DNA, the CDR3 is TGTGCCAGCAGCGAAAGCCTAACCGGGGGCGGGGGCAATGGCTACACCTTC. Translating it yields CASSESLTGGGGNGYTF.